This T cell receptor (beta chain) came from a study of type 1 regulatory T cells. Across the study: This in vitro CD4 product, T-allo10, is enriched for Tr1 cells and alloantigen-specific.

TCRdb reprocessed the reads via MiXCR and lists one record per CDR3 protein. The data hold roughly 67,000 distinct CDR3 sequences, with 63% observed a single time. Details on this clonotype: What it binds is not known.

T-allo10 cells from the graft donor were described as anergic, host-alloantigen-specific, and alloantigen-specific suppressors. CDR1 is LGHNA and CDR2 is YNFKEQ in the germline V gene. Trimming cost V 3 bases and J 4 bases; bases outside gene matches: 11. The CDR3 runs 17 residues. The chain employs TRBV4-2 and TRBJ2-1; TRBD2 aligns across 8 bases. This clonotype originated in a human donor in good health. The sequenced material came from cultured T cells, either the whole culture or a sorted T cell fraction (not recorded which). As for subset: Tr1-enriched cell product generated in vitro against host alloantigens. The CDR3 loop reads CASSQHQRETLYNEQFF. Written as DNA, the CDR3 is TGTGCCAGCAGCCAGCACCAGCGGGAGACCCTTTACAATGAGCAGTTCTTC.